This T cell receptor (beta chain) was profiled in a study of radiation and T cells in renal cell carcinoma. This clone appeared once. Time point: blood 2 weeks post-SBRT. This sample's treatment: 15 Gy SBRT to primary tumor, nephrectomy 4 weeks later. Blood was sampled at baseline, 2 weeks and 4 weeks after SBRT. The CDR3 totals 15 residues. Germline assignment: CDR1 LNHDA and CDR2 SQIVND (reference sequence). The ends lost 6 bases at V and 6 bases at J; junction bases unmatched: 6. Data came from immunoSEQ multiplex PCR; TCRdb stores just in-frame clones and leaves some out. The sample records some 120,000 clones, 81% being singletons.

The sample was blood, taken from a patient whose treatment included radiotherapy and nephrectomy. The chain employs TRBV19 and TRBJ2-1, with 12 positions matching TRBD2. The source of this sequence is a man aged 45 to 65 with renal cell carcinoma. This chain's CDR3 is CASSRTSGATNEQFF. As DNA, the CDR3 is TGTGCCAGTAGCAGGACTAGCGGGGCCACCAATGAGCAGTTCTTC.